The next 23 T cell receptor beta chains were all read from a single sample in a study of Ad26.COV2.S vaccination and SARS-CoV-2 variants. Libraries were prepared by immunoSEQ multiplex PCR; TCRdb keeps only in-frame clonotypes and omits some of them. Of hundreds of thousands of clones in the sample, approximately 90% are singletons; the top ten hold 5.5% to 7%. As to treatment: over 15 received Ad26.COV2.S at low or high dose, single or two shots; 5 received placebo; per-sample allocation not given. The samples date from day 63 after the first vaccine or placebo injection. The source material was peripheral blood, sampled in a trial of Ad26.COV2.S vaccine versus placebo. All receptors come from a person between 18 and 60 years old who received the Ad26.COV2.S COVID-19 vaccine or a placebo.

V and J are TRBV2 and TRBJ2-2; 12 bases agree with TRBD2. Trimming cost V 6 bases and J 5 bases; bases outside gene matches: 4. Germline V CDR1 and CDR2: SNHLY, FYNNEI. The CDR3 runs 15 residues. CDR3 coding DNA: TGTGCCAGCAGCCTAGCGGGAGGGGATACCGGGGAGCTGTTTTTT. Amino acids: CASSLAGGDTGELFF. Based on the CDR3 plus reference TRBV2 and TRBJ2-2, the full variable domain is EPEVTQTPSHQVTQMGQEVILRCVPISNHLYFYWYRQILGQKVEFLVSFYNNEISEKSEIFDDQFSVERPDGSNFTLKIRSTKLEDSAMYFCASSLAGGDTGELFFGEGSRLTVL.

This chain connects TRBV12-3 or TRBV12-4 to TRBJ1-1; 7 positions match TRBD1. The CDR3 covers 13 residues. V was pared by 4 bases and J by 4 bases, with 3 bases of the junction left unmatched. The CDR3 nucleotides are TGTGCCAGCAGTTACAGGGGAGGCACTGAAGCTTTCTTT. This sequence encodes CASSYRGGTEAFF.

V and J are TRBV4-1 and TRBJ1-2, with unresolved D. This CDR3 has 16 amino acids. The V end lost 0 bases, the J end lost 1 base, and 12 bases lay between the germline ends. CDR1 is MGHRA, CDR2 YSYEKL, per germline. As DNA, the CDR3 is TGCGCCAGCAGCCAAGATCAGCGGCTTCTTAACTATGGCTACACCTTC. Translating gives CASSQDQRLLNYGYTF.

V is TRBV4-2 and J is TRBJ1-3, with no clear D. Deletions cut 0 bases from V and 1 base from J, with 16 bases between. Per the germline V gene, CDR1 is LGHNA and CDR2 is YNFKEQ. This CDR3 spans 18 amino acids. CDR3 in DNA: TGTGCCAGCAGCCAAGAAGAGGGCCCCCGGGGTTCTGGAAACACCATATATTTT. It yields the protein CASSQEEGPRGSGNTIYF.

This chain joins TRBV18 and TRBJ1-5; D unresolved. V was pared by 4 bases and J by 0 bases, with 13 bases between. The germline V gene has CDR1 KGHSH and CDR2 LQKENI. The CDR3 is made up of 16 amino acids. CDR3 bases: TGTGCCAGCTCACATCGCCCAAGTTATAGCAATCAGCCCCAGCATTTT. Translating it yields CASSHRPSYSNQPQHF.

CDR3 DNA sequence: TGTGCCACCAGCAGTCCGGGGGGAGGCACTGAAGCTTTCTTT. It codes for CATSSPGGGTEAFF. This chain links TRBV15 with TRBJ1-1, with D perhaps matching TRBD1 (5 bases). Germline V lookup: CDR1 LNHNV, CDR2 YYDKDF (reference sequence). V was pared by 3 bases and J by 4 bases, with 12 bases between. This CDR3 has 14 amino acids.

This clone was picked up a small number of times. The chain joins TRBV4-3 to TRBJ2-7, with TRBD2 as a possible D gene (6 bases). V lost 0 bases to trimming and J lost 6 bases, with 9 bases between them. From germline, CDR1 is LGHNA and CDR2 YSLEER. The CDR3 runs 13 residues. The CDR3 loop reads CASSQEAGGEQYF. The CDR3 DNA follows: TGCGCCAGCAGCCAAGAAGCGGGTGGCGAGCAGTACTTC.

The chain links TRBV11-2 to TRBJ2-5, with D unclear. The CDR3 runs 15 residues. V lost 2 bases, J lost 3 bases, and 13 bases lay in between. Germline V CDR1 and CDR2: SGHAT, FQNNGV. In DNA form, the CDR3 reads TGTGCCAGCAGCTTAAGGCAGACCTACGAAGAGACCCAGTACTTC. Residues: CASSLRQTYEETQYF.

The CDR3 DNA reads TGTGCCAGCAGTTTCAAATACAGGGTTCAGCAGCCCCAGCATTTT. Its protein is CASSFKYRVQQPQHF. The rearrangement joins TRBV6-2 or TRBV6-3 to TRBJ1-5; D may be TRBD1 (6 bases). The germline gives CDR1 MNHEY, CDR2 SVGEGT. This CDR3 comprises 15 residues. Trimming cost V 4 bases and J 7 bases, with 17 bases left between them.

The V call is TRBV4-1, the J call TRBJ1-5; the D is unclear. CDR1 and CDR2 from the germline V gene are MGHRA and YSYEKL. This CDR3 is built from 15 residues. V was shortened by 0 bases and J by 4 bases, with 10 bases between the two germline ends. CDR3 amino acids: CASSQDGQKNQPQHF. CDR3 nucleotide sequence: TGCGCCAGCAGCCAAGATGGGCAGAAAAATCAGCCCCAGCATTTT.

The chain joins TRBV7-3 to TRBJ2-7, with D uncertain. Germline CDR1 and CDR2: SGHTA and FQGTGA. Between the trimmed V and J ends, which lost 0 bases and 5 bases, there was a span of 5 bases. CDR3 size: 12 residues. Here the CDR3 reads CASSLTSNEQYF. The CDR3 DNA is TGTGCCAGCAGCTTAACTTCGAACGAGCAGTACTTC.

The CDR3 DNA sequence: TGTGCCAGCAGCTCCCCAAGGGGGAGAAACCCAGATACGCAGTATTTT. It is translated as CASSSPRGRNPDTQYF. The chain uses TRBV7-9 and TRBJ2-3; TRBD1 might be the D (6 bases). V shed 4 bases and J shed 4 bases, with 18 bases lying between them. Per the germline V gene, CDR1 is SEHNR and CDR2 is FQNEAQ (reference sequence). This CDR3 spans 16 amino acids. Full variable domain (remainder filled in from reference TRBV7-9 and TRBJ2-3): DTGVSQNPRHKITKRGQNVTFRCDPISEHNRLYWYRQTLGQGPEFLTYFQNEAQLEKSRLLSDRFSAERPKGSFSTLEIQRTEQGDSAMYLCASSSPRGRNPDTQYFGPGTRLTVL.

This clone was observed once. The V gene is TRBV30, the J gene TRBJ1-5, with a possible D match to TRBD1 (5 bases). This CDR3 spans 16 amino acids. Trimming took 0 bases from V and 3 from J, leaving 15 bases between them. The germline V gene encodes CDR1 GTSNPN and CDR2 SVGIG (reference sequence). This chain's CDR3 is CAWSVGAPRYNQPQHF. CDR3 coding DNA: TGTGCCTGGAGTGTAGGGGCACCCCGTTACAATCAGCCCCAGCATTTT. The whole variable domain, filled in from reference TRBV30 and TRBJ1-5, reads SQTIHQWPATLVQPVGSPLSLECTVEGTSNPNLYWYRQAAGRGLQLLFYSVGIGQISSEVPQNLSASRPQDRQFILSSKKLLLSDSGFYLCAWSVGAPRYNQPQHFGDGTRLSIL.

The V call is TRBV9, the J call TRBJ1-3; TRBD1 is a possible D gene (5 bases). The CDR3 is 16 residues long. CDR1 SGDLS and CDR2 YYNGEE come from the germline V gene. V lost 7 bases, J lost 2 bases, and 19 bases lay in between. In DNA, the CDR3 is TGTGCCAGCGGACCCCAGGGTGCATTCACTGGAAACACCATATATTTT. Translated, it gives CASGPQGAFTGNTIYF.

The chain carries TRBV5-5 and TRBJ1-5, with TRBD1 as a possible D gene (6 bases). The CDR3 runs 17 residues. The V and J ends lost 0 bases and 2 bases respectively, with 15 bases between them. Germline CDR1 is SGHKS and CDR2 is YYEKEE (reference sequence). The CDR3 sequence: CASSLATGSLGNQPQHF. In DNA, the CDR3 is TGTGCCAGCAGCTTGGCGACAGGTTCATTGGGCAATCAGCCCCAGCATTTT.

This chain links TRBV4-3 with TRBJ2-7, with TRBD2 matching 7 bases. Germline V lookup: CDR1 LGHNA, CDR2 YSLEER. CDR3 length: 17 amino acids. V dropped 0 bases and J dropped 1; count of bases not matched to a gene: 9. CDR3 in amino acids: CASSQDLQAGESYEQYF. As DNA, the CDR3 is TGCGCCAGCAGCCAAGATTTGCAGGCGGGAGAATCCTACGAGCAGTACTTC.

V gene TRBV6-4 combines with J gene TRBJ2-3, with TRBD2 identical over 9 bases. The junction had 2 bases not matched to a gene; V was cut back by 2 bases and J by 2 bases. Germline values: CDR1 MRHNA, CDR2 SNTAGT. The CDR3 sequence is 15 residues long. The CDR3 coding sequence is TGTGCCAGCAGTGACGTAGCGGGAGACACAGATACGCAGTATTTT. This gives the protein CASSDVAGDTDTQYF.

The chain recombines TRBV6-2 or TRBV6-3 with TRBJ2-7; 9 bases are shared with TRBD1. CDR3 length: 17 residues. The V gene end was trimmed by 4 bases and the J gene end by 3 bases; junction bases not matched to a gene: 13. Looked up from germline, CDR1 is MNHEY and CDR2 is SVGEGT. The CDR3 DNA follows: TGTGCCAGCAGTTCCTGGGACAGGGCGGTGAATGGCTACGAGCAGTACTTC. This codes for CASSSWDRAVNGYEQYF.

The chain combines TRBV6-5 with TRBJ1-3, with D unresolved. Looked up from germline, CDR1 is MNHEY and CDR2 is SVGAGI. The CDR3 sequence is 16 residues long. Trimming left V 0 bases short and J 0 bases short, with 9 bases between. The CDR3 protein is CASSYSLISSGNTIYF. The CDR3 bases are TGTGCCAGCAGTTACTCTTTAATAAGCTCTGGAAACACCATATATTTT.

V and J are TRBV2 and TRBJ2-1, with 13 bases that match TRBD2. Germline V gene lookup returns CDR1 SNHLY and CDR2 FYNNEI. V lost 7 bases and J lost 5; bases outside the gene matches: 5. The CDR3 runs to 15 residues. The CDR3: CASTGTSGDNNEQFF. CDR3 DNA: TGTGCCAGCACCGGGACTAGCGGGGATAACAATGAGCAGTTCTTC.

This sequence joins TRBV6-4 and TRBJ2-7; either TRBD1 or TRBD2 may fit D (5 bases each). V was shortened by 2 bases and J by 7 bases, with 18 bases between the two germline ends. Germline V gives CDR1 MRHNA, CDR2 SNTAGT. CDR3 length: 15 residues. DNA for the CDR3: TGTGCCAGCAGTGACAGGGACCATCGGTTTGGTGAGCAGTACTTC. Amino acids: CASSDRDHRFGEQYF.

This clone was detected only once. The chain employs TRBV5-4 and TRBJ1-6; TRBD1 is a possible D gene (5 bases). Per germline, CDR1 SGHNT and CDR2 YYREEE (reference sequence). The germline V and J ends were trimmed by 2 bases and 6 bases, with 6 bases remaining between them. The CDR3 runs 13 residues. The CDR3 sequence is CASSLRGNSPLHF. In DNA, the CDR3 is TGTGCCAGCAGCTTAAGGGGTAATTCACCCCTCCACTTT.

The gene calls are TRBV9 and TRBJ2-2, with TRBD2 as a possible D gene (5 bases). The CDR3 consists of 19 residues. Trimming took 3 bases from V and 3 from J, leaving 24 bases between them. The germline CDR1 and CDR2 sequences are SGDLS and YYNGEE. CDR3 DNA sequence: TGTGCCAGCAGCGCTGACCTATCGGGGTACGCGGAGTACACCGGGGAGCTGTTTTTT. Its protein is CASSADLSGYAEYTGELFF.